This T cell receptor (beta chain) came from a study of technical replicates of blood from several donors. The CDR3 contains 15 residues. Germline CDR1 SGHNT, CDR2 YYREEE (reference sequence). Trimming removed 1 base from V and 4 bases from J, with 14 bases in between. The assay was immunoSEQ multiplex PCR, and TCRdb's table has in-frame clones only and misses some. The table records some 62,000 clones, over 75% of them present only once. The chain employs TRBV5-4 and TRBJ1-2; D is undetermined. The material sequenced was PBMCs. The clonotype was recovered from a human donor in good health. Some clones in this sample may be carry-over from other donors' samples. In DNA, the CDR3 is TGTGCCAGCAGCTTGAGGCAGGTCGGAGGCTATGGCTACACCTTC. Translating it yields CASSLRQVGGYGYTF.